This entry lists 31 T cell receptor beta chains sequenced from one sample in a study of glioma-infiltrating T cells. TCR alpha and beta CDR3 regions were amplified from RNA using iRepertoire nested multiplex PCR. TCRdb ran MiXCR on the multiplex PCR reads and lists one entry per CDR3 protein. This sample carries over 90,000 distinct CDR3 sequences, about 30% of them seen once, and the ten largest clones take 44%. The sequencing sample was made of glioma tissue, nonneoplastic brain tissue, or PBMCs (not recorded which). Receptors were obtained from a human donor with low-grade glioma or glioblastoma, undergoing nonglioma brain surgery, or in good health (not recorded which).

For this clonotype: A single base separates this from a much larger clone, so it may be a read error. The rearrangement links TRBV7-9 to TRBJ2-7; no firm D call. The CDR3 sequence is 16 residues long. Germline V gene lookup returns CDR1 SEHNR and CDR2 FQNEAQ (reference sequence). V was clipped by 5 bases and J by 1 base, with 18 bases between them. This CDR3 is CASSAQGKAISYEQYF. CDR3 DNA: TGTGCCAGCAGCGCACAAGGAAAGGCGATTTCCTACGAGCAGTACTTC.

This clonotype came up many times. The CDR3 sequence is CASSRTPGPYEQYF. DNA for the CDR3: TGTGCCAGCAGCCGAACCCCCGGTCCCTACGAGCAGTACTTC. J is TRBJ2-7 and V is TRBV7-2; D gene uncertain. The CDR3 is 14 amino acids. CDR1 and CDR2 from the germline V gene are SGHTA and FQGNSA. V lost 5 bases and J 2 bases, leaving 13 bases between the germline ends. Looking up the rest from reference TRBV7-2 and TRBJ2-7 gives the full variable domain: GAGVSQSPSNKVTEKGKDVELRCDPISGHTALYWYRQSLGQGLEFLIYFQGNSAPDKSGLPSDRFSAERTGGSVSTLTIQRTQQEDSAVYLCASSRTPGPYEQYFGPGTRLTVT.

Notes on this clonotype: A much larger clone is a single base away; this may be a read error. The chain employs TRBV3-1 and TRBJ1-5, with D possibly being TRBD2 (5 bases). Judging by the DNA end, TRBJ2-3 fits better; the J call may be wrong. CDR1 LGHDT and CDR2 YNNKEL come from the germline V gene (reference sequence). This CDR3 spans 16 amino acids. This chain's CDR3 is CASSSGGGYSNQPQYF. The CDR3 DNA follows: TGTGCCAGCTCGTCCGGAGGAGGCTATAGCAATCAGCCCCAGTATTTT.

The chain combines TRBV2 with TRBJ2-1; the match to TRBD2 covers 7 bases. The germline V gene has CDR1 SNHLY and CDR2 FYNNEI. This CDR3 contains 15 residues. The J segment lost 0 bases and the V segment lost 6 bases, leaving 5 bases of the junction unmatched. In nucleotides, the CDR3 is TGTGCCAGCAGCGAAAGACTAGCCTCCTACAATGAGCAGTTCTTC. Amino acids: CASSERLASYNEQFF.

This clonotype has just a few counts. This chain joins TRBV7-2 and TRBJ2-1; TRBD2 matches at 11 bases. This CDR3 is 13 amino acids long. Germline trimming cut 6 bases from V and 9 bases from J; bases unmatched to any gene: 4. The germline V gene has CDR1 SGHTA and CDR2 FQGNSA. The CDR3: CASSSSGGFEQFF. Here the CDR3 DNA reads TGTGCCAGCAGTTCTAGCGGGGGGTTTGAGCAGTTCTTC.

This clonotype was seen a few times. The CDR3 nucleotides are TGTGCCAGCAGCCAACGGGTCTTGAGCGGGGGCTCTAGCACAGATACGCAGTATTTT. The encoded protein is CASSQRVLSGGSSTDTQYF. The chain combines TRBV14 with TRBJ2-3; 8 bases agree with TRBD2. There are 19 residues in the CDR3. In germline, CDR1 is SGHDN, CDR2 FVKESK. V was clipped by 2 bases and J by 0 bases; unmatched bases: 13. Using reference TRBV14 and TRBJ2-3 for the parts outside the CDR3, the full variable domain is EAGVTQFPSHSVIEKGQTVTLRCDPISGHDNLYWYRRVMGKEIKFLLHFVKESKQDESGMPNNRFLAERTGGTYSTLKVQPAELEDSGVYFCASSQRVLSGGSSTDTQYFGPGTRLTVL.

A few counts support this clonotype. The CDR3 loop is CASSLLSINTEAFF. DNA for the CDR3: TGTGCCAGCAGCTTATTATCCATTAACACTGAAGCTTTCTTT. The J gene is TRBJ1-1, the V gene TRBV7-9; D not resolved. The length of the CDR3 is 14 residues. Trimming took off 2 bases at V and 2 bases at J, with 9 bases between the two ends. CDR1 is SEHNR and CDR2 is FQNEAQ in the germline V gene (reference sequence).

This clonotype was seen ten or more times. The chain combines TRBV7-2 with TRBJ2-7, with D perhaps matching TRBD2 (6 bases). V dropped 4 bases and J dropped 6 bases, with 16 bases sitting between them. CDR3 length equals 14 residues. Germline-derived CDR1 and CDR2 are SGHTA and FQGNSA. The CDR3 nucleotides are TGTGCCAGCAGCTCCGCACCGGGAGTAGGCGAGCAGTACTTC. Its protein is CASSSAPGVGEQYF.

This clonotype came up many times. J is TRBJ2-1 and V is TRBV20-1; TRBD2 matches at 8 bases. The V and J ends lost 3 bases and 10 bases, in that order; junction bases with no gene match: 14. In germline, CDR1 is DFQATT, CDR2 SNEGSKA (reference sequence). This CDR3 region has 15 residues. CDR3 amino acids: CSASVSAGGRGEQFF. CDR3 coding DNA: TGCAGTGCTAGCGTCTCCGCGGGGGGACGGGGGGAGCAGTTCTTC.

This clonotype was recorded at least ten times. The V gene is TRBV14, the J gene TRBJ1-4; D ambiguous. The CDR3 has 14 amino acids. Germline V gene lookup returns CDR1 SGHDN and CDR2 FVKESK. V shed 5 bases and J shed 0 bases, with 7 bases lying between them. As DNA, the CDR3 is TGTGCCAGCAGCGCCACCTCAACTAATGAAAAACTGTTTTTT. It encodes CASSATSTNEKLFF.

This clonotype was seen at least ten times. This chain connects TRBV6-2 or TRBV6-3 to TRBJ1-2; D uncertain. Germline assignment: CDR1 MNHEY and CDR2 SVGEGT. The CDR3 contains 14 residues. Trimming shortened V by 2 bases and J by 2 bases, and 9 bases separated the two germline ends. The CDR3 here is CASSYMTANYGYTF. CDR3 in DNA: TGTGCCAGCAGTTACATGACGGCCAACTATGGCTACACCTTC.

This clonotype appeared a few times. The J gene is TRBJ2-1, the V gene TRBV19; possibly TRBD2 for D (5 bases). The CDR3 consists of 13 residues. Trimming removed 0 bases from V and 7 bases from J, with 7 bases in between. Germline lookup yields CDR1 LNHDA and CDR2 SQIVND (reference sequence). The CDR3, as DNA: TGTGCCAGTAGTATAGATTCGGGGAATGAGCAGTTCTTC. Residues: CASSIDSGNEQFF.

This clonotype was counted ten times or more. The chain combines TRBV6-6 with TRBJ2-7; TRBD2 is a possible D gene (6 bases). CDR1 and CDR2 from the germline V gene are MNHNY and SVGAGI (reference sequence). V lost 0 bases and J lost 0, with 12 bases in between. The CDR3 is made up of 16 amino acids. The CDR3 DNA reads as TGTGCCAGCAGTTACTCTCCCGGGGGTGTCTCCTACGAGCAGTACTTC. Translation: CASSYSPGGVSYEQYF.

This clonotype was counted at least ten times. The rearrangement links TRBV20-1 to TRBJ1-1; D might be TRBD1 (5 bases). V lost 6 bases to trimming and J lost 2 bases, with 16 bases between them. The CDR3 has 14 amino acids. Per the germline V gene, CDR1 is DFQATT and CDR2 is SNEGSKA (reference sequence). The CDR3 bases are TGCAGTGCCCTTACTTGGGGGAGAAACACTGAAGCTTTCTTT. Its protein product is CSALTWGRNTEAFF.

This clonotype occurred once. This chain uses TRBV10-3 with TRBJ1-2; D is undetermined. This CDR3 spans 12 amino acids. V was clipped by 2 bases and J by 7 bases, with 8 bases between them. Germline CDR1 reads ENHRY; CDR2 reads SYGVKD. CDR3: CAISETQGGYTF. CDR3 bases: TGTGCCATCAGTGAGACCCAAGGTGGCTACACCTTC.

This clonotype has ten or more counts. V is TRBV27 and J is TRBJ2-5; either TRBD1 or TRBD2 may supply D (5 bases each). The V gene's germline CDR1 is MNHEY and CDR2 SMNVEV (reference sequence). This CDR3 has 14 amino acids. Trimming left V 2 bases short and J 4 bases short, with 11 bases between. In nucleotides, the CDR3 is TGTGCCAGCAGTTTAGGGACGATGCGAGAGACCCAGTACTTC. Translating it yields CASSLGTMRETQYF.

Concerning this clonotype: This sequence may be a read error, since a much larger clone differs from it by one base. The chain employs TRBV7-9 and TRBJ1-1, with unresolved D. CDR1 is SEHNR, CDR2 FQNEAQ, per germline (reference sequence). The CDR3 is 12 residues long. V was trimmed by 5 bases and J by 2 bases, leaving 6 bases between them. CDR3 amino acids: CASSHSNTEAFF. The DNA of the CDR3 is TGTGCCAGCAGCCATAGCAACACTGAAGCTTTCTTT.

J is TRBJ2-5 and V is TRBV5-1; TRBD2 matches at 11 bases. The CDR3 loop spans 15 amino acids. J lost 4 bases, V lost 4 bases, and 6 bases had no gene match. The germline V gene has CDR1 SGHRS and CDR2 YFSETQ. DNA for the CDR3: TGCGCCAGCAGCGTACTAGCGGGGGTTGGAGAGACCCAGTACTTC. It is translated as CASSVLAGVGETQYF.

This clonotype was seen ten or more times. CDR3 residues: CASSLGDRGFEQYF. CDR3 DNA: TGTGCCAGCAGTTTGGGGGACAGGGGTTTCGAGCAGTACTTC. This sequence joins TRBV28 and TRBJ2-7; 10 nucleotides line up with TRBD1. The CDR3 is 14 amino acids. Germline-derived CDR1 and CDR2 are MDHEN and SYDVKM. V was pared by 3 bases and J by 6 bases, with 5 bases of the junction left unmatched.

The gene calls are TRBV7-9 and TRBJ1-5; D is unclear. The CDR3 loop spans 14 amino acids. V lost 5 bases and J lost 11, with 19 bases in between. Germline CDR1 is SEHNR and CDR2 is FQNEAQ (reference sequence). The CDR3 loop is CASSTKGTQETQHF. In DNA form, the CDR3 reads TGTGCCAGCAGCACTAAGGGCACCCAAGAGACCCAGCATTTT.

This clonotype was observed a few times. J is TRBJ2-3 and V is TRBV19, with TRBD2 matching over 13 bases. This CDR3 spans 16 amino acids. Trimming took 5 bases from V and 4 from J; bases not matched to a gene: 6. Germline V gives CDR1 LNHDA, CDR2 SQIVND (reference sequence). As DNA, the CDR3 is TGTGCCAGTAGTCATAAACTAGCGGGGGGGCCAGATACGCAGTATTTT. Protein product: CASSHKLAGGPDTQYF.

Remarks on this clonotype: Given a much more abundant clone one base away, this may be a read error. The V call is TRBV27, the J call TRBJ1-2; D uncertain. The CDR3 is made up of 15 amino acids. The germline CDR1 and CDR2 sequences are MNHEY and SMNVEV (reference sequence). CDR3 bases: TGTGCCAGCAGCCAAGATGCAAGAGCTAACTATGGCCACACCTTC. Its translation: CASSQDARANYGHTF.

Note on this clonotype: The junction differs from germline at one of its ends, possibly a read error. As DNA, the CDR3 is TGTGCTAGTGGTTTGACCGCAGAGAAAACCTCGAACACTAAAGCTTTCTTT. Translation: CASGLTAEKTSNTKAFF. This chain connects TRBV12-5 to TRBJ1-1; D uncertain. The CDR3 is 17 amino acids. CDR1 and CDR2 (germline): LGHNT, FRNRAP.

The chain joins TRBV3-1 to TRBJ1-6; unclear D gene. V lost 4 bases, J lost 10 bases, and 11 bases lay in between. Germline lookup yields CDR1 LGHDT and CDR2 YNNKEL (reference sequence). This CDR3 is 13 amino acids long. The CDR3 is CASSLGEVSPLHF. In DNA, the CDR3 is TGTGCCAGCAGCCTCGGGGAGGTCTCACCCCTCCACTTT.

The chain has TRBV11-2 and TRBJ2-4, with 9 nucleotides matching TRBD2. This CDR3 region has 19 residues. After removal of 3 bases from V and 0 bases from J, the junction contained 12 bases not matched to a gene. Germline CDR1 SGHAT, CDR2 FQNNGV. The CDR3: CASSLVSGGVKGAKNIQYF. DNA for the CDR3: TGTGCCAGCAGCTTGGTTAGCGGGGGAGTCAAGGGAGCCAAAAACATTCAGTACTTC.

This clonotype was counted at least ten times. The chain is built from TRBV28 and TRBJ1-2; a weak D match, TRBD1 (5 bases). Germline CDR1 MDHEN, CDR2 SYDVKM. The CDR3 is 13 residues long. V lost 6 bases to trimming and J lost 4 bases, with 12 bases between them. The CDR3 DNA is TGTGCCAGCAGCCCAGGGCCGGGCTATGGCTACACCTTC. Protein product: CASSPGPGYGYTF.

This sequence joins TRBV7-2 and TRBJ2-3; D is perhaps TRBD2 (5 bases). The CDR3 is 13 residues long. Germline V gene data show CDR1 as SGHTA and CDR2 as FQGNSA. The ends were cut back, 4 bases at V and 14 bases at J, with 19 bases in the middle. The CDR3 region has the DNA TGTGCCAGCAGCTCCTACGGGGATTCAAAGGGGTATTTT. Its protein product is CASSSYGDSKGYF.

The table lists this clonotype with a few counts. The V call is TRBV2, the J call TRBJ1-1; TRBD1 matches at 7 bases. The CDR3 is 14 amino acids. Trimming at V came to 5 bases and at J to 3 bases, leaving 6 bases not matched to a gene. Germline assignment: CDR1 SNHLY and CDR2 FYNNEI. The CDR3 spells CASSLGQADTEAFF. The CDR3 region has the DNA TGTGCCAGCAGTCTTGGACAGGCGGACACTGAAGCTTTCTTT.

In this sample, this clonotype turned up many times. The genes are TRBV6-1 and TRBJ1-2; 7 bases align to TRBD1. V lost 6 bases to trimming and J lost 8 bases; unmatched junction nucleotides: 12. Looked up from germline, CDR1 is MNHNS and CDR2 is SASEGT. This CDR3 comprises 14 residues. In DNA form, the CDR3 reads TGTGCCAGCAGACGACAGGGAGTGCCGGAGGGCTACACCTTC. It is translated as CASRRQGVPEGYTF.

This clonotype was counted at least ten times. This chain uses TRBV20-1 with TRBJ1-1, with no clear D. With 6 bases removed from V and 1 base from J, the gap between germline ends came to 9 bases. Germline loops: CDR1 DFQATT, CDR2 SNEGSKA (reference sequence). The CDR3 consists of 12 residues. CDR3 protein: CSAGRQNTEAFF. The DNA of the CDR3 is TGCAGTGCGGGCAGGCAGAACACTGAAGCTTTCTTT.

This clonotype appeared many times. The J gene is TRBJ2-7, the V gene TRBV4-2; TRBD1 aligns across 9 bases. CDR3 length equals 14 residues. Germline CDR1 reads LGHNA; CDR2 reads YNFKEQ. After removal of 4 bases from V and 5 bases from J, the junction contained 6 bases not matched to a gene. DNA of the CDR3: TGTGCCAGCAGCCCCGGGACAGGGACCGACGAGCAGTACTTC. Translated: CASSPGTGTDEQYF.